The next 27 T cell receptor beta chains were all read from a single sample in a study of blood T cell repertoires in COVID-19. Sequencing used immunoSEQ multiplex PCR; TCRdb keeps in-frame clones, though not all of them. The sample lists about 69,000 clones; around nine tenths were seen once. Sample: peripheral blood. These receptors originate from a woman aged 18-29 years with acute or convalescent COVID-19.

The V gene is TRBV7-9, the J gene TRBJ1-4; weak D call: TRBD1 (5 bases). This CDR3 region has 15 residues. Trimming pared 4 bases from V and 0 bases from J, leaving 9 bases between. Germline V CDR1 and CDR2: SEHNR, FQNEAQ (reference sequence). The CDR3 bases are TGTGCCAGCAGCTCTGACAGATCAACTAATGAAAAACTGTTTTTT. It encodes CASSSDRSTNEKLFF.

The rearrangement links TRBV24-1 to TRBJ2-3; TRBD1 is a possible D gene (5 bases). This CDR3 region has 12 residues. Germline lookup yields CDR1 KGHDR and CDR2 SFDVKD. Trimming removed 9 bases at V and 3 bases at J, with 9 bases between. The CDR3 region has the DNA TGTGCCACCGGGGCAGATACAGATACGCAGTATTTT. It encodes CATGADTDTQYF.

This clone was seen more than once but under ten times. The J gene is TRBJ1-1, the V gene TRBV6-5, with 8 bases that match TRBD1. Trimming removed 4 bases from V and 2 bases from J; junction bases left unmatched: 3. The V gene's germline CDR1 is MNHEY and CDR2 SVGAGI. This CDR3 is 14 amino acids long. Written as DNA, the CDR3 is TGTGCCAGCAGTTTAGACAGGGGAAACACTGAAGCTTTCTTT. As protein: CASSLDRGNTEAFF.

V is TRBV5-6 and J is TRBJ2-3; D might be TRBD2 (7 bases). The CDR3 extends over 18 amino acids. The germline V gene has CDR1 SGHDT and CDR2 YYEEEE. Deletions cut 0 bases from V and 6 bases from J, with 23 bases between. The DNA of the CDR3 is TGTGCCAGCAGCTTGGAAATTCGTACGGGGGGCCACCAGGATACGCAGTATTTT. Its protein is CASSLEIRTGGHQDTQYF.

V usage is TRBV3-1 (or the pseudogene TRBV3-2) and J usage is TRBJ2-7, with TRBD1 matching over 11 bases. CDR3 length: 14 residues. Looked up from germline, CDR1 is LGHDT and CDR2 is YNNKEL (reference sequence). The junction had 6 bases not matched to a gene; V was cut back by 5 bases and J by 6 bases. The CDR3 spells CASSSGQGAGEQYF. The CDR3 DNA is TGTGCCAGCAGCTCTGGACAGGGGGCTGGCGAGCAGTACTTC.

The chain couples TRBV4-3 to TRBJ2-1; the D gene is possibly TRBD2 (5 bases). CDR1 and CDR2 from the germline V gene are LGHNA and YSLEER. The CDR3 covers 16 residues. V lost 2 bases and J lost 0, with 11 bases in between. Here the CDR3 DNA reads TGCGCCAGCAGCCAATCACCGGGGTCCTCCTACAATGAGCAGTTCTTC. Residues: CASSQSPGSSYNEQFF.

The V gene is TRBV28, the J gene TRBJ2-3, with 11 nucleotides matching TRBD2. Losses at the gene ends were 7 bases for V and 4 bases for J; bases not matched to a gene: 13. The CDR3 sequence is 17 residues long. The germline CDR1 and CDR2 sequences are MDHEN and SYDVKM. Here the CDR3 reads CASTSSLAGGRPDTQYF. DNA of the CDR3: TGTGCCAGCACCAGTAGCCTAGCGGGGGGTCGACCAGATACGCAGTATTTT.

This clone was detected only a few times. The rearrangement uses TRBV30 and TRBJ2-5; 8 bases agree with TRBD1. Germline CDR1 is GTSNPN and CDR2 is SVGIG (reference sequence). The CDR3 covers 14 residues. Losses at the gene ends were 4 bases for V and 2 bases for J; bases not matched to a gene: 6. CDR3 amino acids: CAWNRGQGQETQYF. The CDR3 DNA reads as TGTGCCTGGAACCGTGGACAGGGACAAGAGACCCAGTACTTC.

V and J are TRBV6-5 and TRBJ1-2; D might be TRBD1 (6 bases). Germline V gene sequence: CDR1 MNHEY, CDR2 SVGAGI. The CDR3 has 14 amino acids. Trimming removed 8 bases from V and 4 bases from J, with 17 bases in between. The CDR3 DNA reads TGTGCCAGCCAGACGTCGGGGACACTCTATGGCTACACCTTC. This translates into CASQTSGTLYGYTF.

The chain couples TRBV18 to TRBJ1-1; perhaps TRBD1 as D (5 bases). CDR3 length: 15 amino acids. Trimming took 0 bases from V and 0 from J, leaving 8 bases between them. The V gene's germline CDR1 is KGHSH and CDR2 LQKENI. In DNA form, the CDR3 reads TGTGCCAGCTCACCACCGGAGGGGATGAACACTGAAGCTTTCTTT. This translates into CASSPPEGMNTEAFF.

The CDR3 nucleotides read TGTGCCAGCAGCTTCCAGGGGGAGAATGGCTACACCTTC. Translating it yields CASSFQGENGYTF. The chain combines TRBV7-9 with TRBJ1-2; TRBD1 agrees at 7 bases. CDR3 length: 13 residues. V trimming: 3 bases; J trimming: 6 bases; junction bases outside the gene matches: 4. Germline values: CDR1 SEHNR, CDR2 FQNEAQ (reference sequence).

The chain employs TRBV12-3 or TRBV12-4 and TRBJ2-1, with D maybe TRBD2 (5 bases). The ends were cut back, 3 bases at V and 10 bases at J, with 7 bases in the middle. The CDR3 is 11 amino acids. CDR3 nucleotides: TGTGCCAGCAGTTTTACGGGGGAGCAGTTCTTC. It translates to CASSFTGEQFF.

The chain is built from TRBV2 and TRBJ2-5; 8 positions agree with TRBD2. The trim removed 7 bases at V and 5 bases at J, leaving 9 bases unmatched. Germline values: CDR1 SNHLY, CDR2 FYNNEI. The CDR3 covers 14 residues. In DNA form, the CDR3 reads TGTGCCAGCAACGAGCGGGAGTTGGGTGAGACCCAGTACTTC. Its protein product is CASNERELGETQYF. The full variable domain, rest sourced from reference TRBV2 and TRBJ2-5, is EPEVTQTPSHQVTQMGQEVILRCVPISNHLYFYWYRQILGQKVEFLVSFYNNEISEKSEIFDDQFSVERPDGSNFTLKIRSTKLEDSAMYFCASNERELGETQYFGPGTRLLVL.

The rearrangement links TRBV28 to TRBJ1-5; D remains ambiguous. This CDR3 contains 13 residues. The V end lost 7 bases, the J end lost 6 bases, and 13 bases lay between the germline ends. Germline CDR1 is MDHEN and CDR2 is SYDVKM. The CDR3 DNA is TGTGCCAGCAAAGAGGGAGGTGGTCAGCCCCAGCATTTT. It specifies CASKEGGGQPQHF.

The chain combines TRBV19 with TRBJ1-1; TRBD1 matches 7 bases. The V and J ends lost 5 bases and 0 bases, in that order; junction bases with no gene match: 6. The CDR3 is 15 amino acids. CDR1 is LNHDA, CDR2 SQIVND, per germline (reference sequence). This chain's CDR3 is CASSVRTGMNTEAFF. For the CDR3, the DNA is TGTGCCAGTAGTGTCCGGACAGGAATGAACACTGAAGCTTTCTTT.

This chain links TRBV5-1 with TRBJ2-1, with TRBD2 matching over 9 bases. V shed 0 bases and J 9 bases; nucleotides not matched to a gene: 13. Germline V gene lookup returns CDR1 SGHRS and CDR2 YFSETQ. The CDR3 consists of 17 residues. The CDR3 nucleotides read TGCGCCAGCAGCTTGGTTGGCGGGAGGGCTCAATTCCGTGAGCAGTTCTTC. As protein: CASSLVGGRAQFREQFF.

This chain joins TRBV2 and TRBJ1-2; TRBD1 matches 8 bases. The CDR3 has 15 residues. Germline CDR1 SNHLY, CDR2 FYNNEI. The J segment lost 0 bases and the V segment lost 7 bases, leaving 7 bases of the junction unmatched. The CDR3 region is CASTRSTGANYGYTF. The CDR3 nucleotides read TGTGCCAGCACCCGATCGACAGGGGCTAACTATGGCTACACCTTC.

The V gene is TRBV5-5, the J gene TRBJ2-7, with no clear D. The V end was cut by 1 base, the J end by 2 bases, with 7 bases between. CDR1 SGHKS and CDR2 YYEKEE come from the germline V gene (reference sequence). The CDR3 covers 13 residues. CDR3 region: CASSLLFPYEQYF. CDR3 coding DNA: TGTGCCAGCAGCTTGCTTTTTCCCTACGAGCAGTACTTC.

This chain joins TRBV11-2 and TRBJ1-1; no reliable D call. Germline CDR1 SGHAT, CDR2 FQNNGV. This CDR3 is built from 17 residues. Trimming cost V 2 bases and J 2 bases, with 18 bases left between them. In DNA, the CDR3 is TGTGCCAGCAGCTTATTAAGGTCCCCGCACTATAACACTGAAGCTTTCTTT. This encodes CASSLLRSPHYNTEAFF.

The chain joins TRBV4-2 to TRBJ2-7; the D gene is possibly TRBD2 (6 bases). The CDR3 is made up of 16 amino acids. Per the germline V gene, CDR1 is LGHNA and CDR2 is YNFKEQ. Trimming took off 1 base at V and 2 bases at J, with 15 bases between the two ends. The CDR3 DNA reads TGTGCCAGCAGCCAAGTCAGAATAGCGGAGCCCTACGAGCAGTACTTC. Translation gives CASSQVRIAEPYEQYF.

V and J are TRBV30 and TRBJ1-2, with D tentatively TRBD1 (6 bases). The CDR3 consists of 13 residues. Germline lookup yields CDR1 GTSNPN and CDR2 SVGIG (reference sequence). V was pared by 2 bases and J by 7 bases, with 14 bases between. DNA for the CDR3: TGTGCCTGGAGTATCACCGGGACACTTGGCTACACCTTC. Translated: CAWSITGTLGYTF.

Here the CDR3 reads CASSSQGLGVSLHF. For the CDR3, the DNA is TGTGCCAGCAGCTCGCAGGGACTCGGCGTGTCCCTCCACTTT. The chain uses TRBV7-2 and TRBJ1-6; D is perhaps TRBD1 (5 bases). V was shortened by 4 bases and J by 14 bases, with 18 bases between the two germline ends. Per the germline V gene, CDR1 is SGHTA and CDR2 is FQGNSA. The CDR3 covers 14 residues.

This clone came up once. The genes are TRBV5-1 and TRBJ1-4, with D perhaps TRBD1 (6 bases). CDR1 is SGHRS and CDR2 is YFSETQ in the germline V gene. The CDR3 covers 15 residues. The V end was cut by 0 bases, the J end by 7 bases, with 13 bases between. DNA for the CDR3: TGCGCCAGCAGCTTGGGCCCCCGGGACATTGAAAAACTGTTTTTT. As protein: CASSLGPRDIEKLFF.

This clone was seen only a few times. DNA of the CDR3: TGCGCCAGCAGCATAACAGGGGGGAGCACCGGGGAGCTGTTTTTT. Its translation is CASSITGGSTGELFF. The chain combines TRBV5-1 with TRBJ2-2; 8 bases match TRBD1. Per germline, CDR1 SGHRS and CDR2 YFSETQ. This CDR3 comprises 15 residues. V gave up 4 bases and J gave up 4 bases; unmatched junction bases: 6.

This sequence joins TRBV7-9 and TRBJ1-6; maybe TRBD1 (6 bases). Trimming stripped 5 bases from V and 10 bases from J, with 15 bases between. The CDR3 is 14 amino acids. CDR1 SEHNR and CDR2 FQNEAQ come from the germline V gene (reference sequence). The CDR3 DNA reads as TGTGCCAGCAGCCGGGGTGAGGGGGTGTCACCCCTCCACTTT. Protein: CASSRGEGVSPLHF.

The chain is built from TRBV19 and TRBJ2-1; the match to TRBD1 covers 7 bases. Germline lookup yields CDR1 LNHDA and CDR2 SQIVND (reference sequence). With V trimmed by 4 bases and J by 8 bases, 8 bases remained unmatched. The CDR3 consists of 14 residues. The CDR3 DNA follows: TGTGCCAGTAGTACCGGGACAGAATTGGATGAGCAGTTCTTC. It codes for CASSTGTELDEQFF.

This chain uses TRBV5-4 with TRBJ1-2; tentative D call: TRBD1 (6 bases). The CDR3 spans 14 residues. Trimming shortened V by 0 bases and J by 0 bases, and 6 bases separated the two germline ends. CDR1 and CDR2 from the germline V gene are SGHNT and YYREEE (reference sequence). The CDR3 here is CASSLDRANYGYTF. The DNA of the CDR3 is TGTGCCAGCAGCTTGGACAGGGCTAACTATGGCTACACCTTC.